Presented here are 30 T cell receptor beta chains from one specimen sequenced in a study of T cell clonotyping in hematopoietic cell transplantation. The table came from immunoSEQ multiplex PCR; TCRdb's copy has only in-frame clones and leaves some out. The sample carries about 45,000 clones, roughly 80% recorded once. Time point here: recipient sample about 28 days before transplant, after cytoreduction. Here the sequenced sample was peripheral blood mononuclear cells, taken before stem cell transplant. The receptors were gathered from a man aged 55-75 years with myelodysplastic syndrome. Some clones in this sample may be carry-over from other donors' samples.

A note on this clone: Additional DNA sequences in this sample encode the identical CDR3. The chain joins TRBV30 to TRBJ2-7; a possible D gene is TRBD2 (5 bases). CDR1 GTSNPN and CDR2 SVGIG come from the germline V gene (reference sequence). V was clipped by 0 bases and J by 6 bases, with 6 bases between them. The CDR3 contains 11 residues. The CDR3 sequence: CAWSVRGEQYF. The CDR3 DNA reads as TGTGCCTGGAGTGTACGGGGCGAGCAGTACTTC.

This clone has more than one count but fewer than ten. At one end, the junction sequence differs from germline, possibly due to a read error. The CDR3 here is CASRLSGSTNGYTF. CDR3 DNA: TGTGCCAGCAGATTATCCGGGTCCACGAATGGCTACACCTTC. V and J are TRBV27 and TRBJ1-2, with D unclear. CDR3 length equals 14 residues. Germline CDR1 reads MNHEY; CDR2 reads SMNVEV (reference sequence).

The gene calls are TRBV7-9 and TRBJ1-2; 7 bases line up with TRBD1. Germline assignment: CDR1 SEHNR and CDR2 FQNEAQ (reference sequence). CDR3 size: 15 residues. The trim removed 4 bases at V and 0 bases at J, leaving 5 bases unmatched. For the CDR3, the DNA is TGTGCCAGCAGCTACGGGACAGATCCTAACTATGGCTACACCTTC. Its protein product is CASSYGTDPNYGYTF.

This chain links TRBV29-1 with TRBJ2-7; 8 bases map to TRBD2. The CDR3 contains 12 residues. CDR1 is SQVTM and CDR2 is ANQGSEA in the germline V gene. The V segment lost 5 bases and the J segment 2 bases; nucleotides outside the gene matches: 2. The CDR3, as DNA: TGCAGCGTTCAGCGGGGGACCTACGAGCAGTACTTC. As protein: CSVQRGTYEQYF.

The rearrangement links TRBV9 to TRBJ2-5; weak D call: TRBD1 (6 bases). Deletions cut 2 bases from V and 1 base from J, with 9 bases between. The length of the CDR3 is 14 residues. Germline V gene data show CDR1 as SGDLS and CDR2 as YYNGEE. This CDR3 is CASSVTGSQETQYF. In DNA, the CDR3 is TGTGCCAGCAGCGTCACAGGGTCCCAAGAGACCCAGTACTTC.

This chain joins TRBV9 and TRBJ1-1, with D unclear. Trimming stripped 0 bases from V and 0 bases from J, with 3 bases between. Looked up from germline, CDR1 is SGDLS and CDR2 is YYNGEE. The CDR3 totals 13 residues. In DNA form, the CDR3 reads TGTGCCAGCAGCGTAGGAATGAACACTGAAGCTTTCTTT. This translates into CASSVGMNTEAFF.

The chain is built from TRBV30 and TRBJ2-3, with D possibly being TRBD1 (6 bases). The CDR3 consists of 14 residues. Germline loops: CDR1 GTSNPN, CDR2 SVGIG (reference sequence). With 1 base removed from V and 2 bases from J, the gap between germline ends came to 10 bases. In DNA form, the CDR3 reads TGTGCCTGGAGTGGGACAGTTCTCACAGATACGCAGTATTTT. Amino acid sequence: CAWSGTVLTDTQYF.

The chain couples TRBV5-4 to TRBJ2-1; 7 nucleotides align to TRBD1. Germline-derived CDR1 and CDR2 are SGHNT and YYREEE (reference sequence). Trimming at V came to 0 bases and at J to 3 bases, leaving 3 bases not matched to a gene. CDR3 length: 15 residues. Here the CDR3 reads CASSLGTGGYNEQFF. Here the CDR3 DNA reads TGTGCCAGCAGCTTGGGGACAGGTGGCTACAATGAGCAGTTCTTC.

The chain has TRBV7-2 and TRBJ2-4, with 8 bases identical to TRBD1. V lost 3 bases to trimming and J lost 0 bases; unmatched junction nucleotides: 13. The V gene's germline CDR1 is SGHTA and CDR2 FQGNSA. The CDR3 has 19 residues. The CDR3 coding sequence is TGTGCCAGCAGCTTCGTGGGGTCAGGGGGCACCATAGCCAAAAACATTCAGTACTTC. Translation: CASSFVGSGGTIAKNIQYF.

This clone was seen a single time. J is TRBJ1-5 and V is TRBV7-6, with a possible D match to TRBD1 (5 bases). The CDR3 is 15 residues long. CDR1 and CDR2 (germline): SGHVS, FNYEAQ. Trimming stripped 0 bases from V and 3 bases from J, with 9 bases between. The CDR3 DNA is TGTGCCAGCAGCTTAGCCCAGGGACTCAATCAGCCCCAGCATTTT. It translates to CASSLAQGLNQPQHF.

This clone was seen more than once but under ten times. The genes are TRBV18 and TRBJ1-6; D call uncertain. V lost 3 bases and J 7 bases, leaving 13 bases between the germline ends. CDR3 length equals 15 residues. Looked up from germline, CDR1 is KGHSH and CDR2 is LQKENI. The CDR3 here is CASSPELTANSPLHF. Written as DNA, the CDR3 is TGTGCCAGCTCACCTGAATTGACTGCGAATTCACCCCTCCACTTT.

The V call is TRBV7-6, the J call TRBJ2-2; D is unclear. The V end was cut by 0 bases, the J end by 1 base, with 9 bases between. This CDR3 is built from 16 residues. The germline V gene has CDR1 SGHVS and CDR2 FNYEAQ. The DNA of the CDR3 is TGTGCCAGCAGCTTAGCCAGCACAGTGAACACCGGGGAGCTGTTTTTT. It is translated as CASSLASTVNTGELFF.

The chain carries TRBV29-1 and TRBJ1-4; no firm D call. Per germline, CDR1 SQVTM and CDR2 ANQGSEA. V lost 7 bases to trimming and J lost 4 bases, with 13 bases between them. This CDR3 has 13 amino acids. Here the CDR3 reads CSAVTNLNEKLFF. The CDR3 DNA reads as TGCAGCGCCGTCACAAATCTTAATGAAAAACTGTTTTTT.

The rearrangement links TRBV7-6 to TRBJ1-1; D remains ambiguous. The germline V gene has CDR1 SGHVS and CDR2 FNYEAQ. V shed 1 base and J shed 1 base, with 22 bases lying between them. CDR3 length: 19 residues. The DNA for the CDR3 is TGTGCCAGCAGCTTAGGCGGTGTTCCTAGGACGCCGAGGAACACTGAAGCTTTCTTT. Its protein product is CASSLGGVPRTPRNTEAFF. The variable domain in full, with the rest retrieved from reference TRBV7-6 and TRBJ1-1, is GAGVSQSPRYKVTKRGQDVALRCDPISGHVSLYWYRQALGQGPEFLTYFNYEAQQDKSGLPNDRFSAERPEGSISTLTIQRTEQRDSAMYRCASSLGGVPRTPRNTEAFFGQGTRLTVV.

The gene calls are TRBV15 and TRBJ2-1; TRBD2 matches 7 bases. Germline V gene data show CDR1 as LNHNV and CDR2 as YYDKDF (reference sequence). Germline trimming cut 5 bases from V and 6 bases from J; bases unmatched to any gene: 10. The CDR3 runs 15 residues. Written as DNA, the CDR3 is TGTGCCACCAGCCTCCTATCGCGGGGGAGCAATGAGCAGTTCTTC. It translates to CATSLLSRGSNEQFF.

V and J are TRBV6-5 and TRBJ1-1, with D possibly being TRBD1 (6 bases). CDR3 size: 15 residues. Trimming cost V 4 bases and J 3 bases, with 15 bases left between them. Germline assignment: CDR1 MNHEY and CDR2 SVGAGI. CDR3 loop: CASSLGRGRDTEAFF. The CDR3 DNA sequence: TGTGCCAGCAGTTTAGGCAGGGGTCGGGACACTGAAGCTTTCTTT.

The chain joins TRBV2 to TRBJ2-3; 9 positions agree with TRBD1. CDR1 SNHLY and CDR2 FYNNEI come from the germline V gene. The CDR3 runs 14 residues. The V gene end was trimmed by 5 bases and the J gene end by 9 bases; junction bases not matched to a gene: 9. The chain's CDR3 is CASSPRDRDWTQYF. Here the CDR3 DNA reads TGTGCCAGCAGTCCCCGGGACAGGGATTGGACGCAGTATTTT. Full variable domain (remainder filled in from reference TRBV2 and TRBJ2-3): EPEVTQTPSHQVTQMGQEVILRCVPISNHLYFYWYRQILGQKVEFLVSFYNNEISEKSEIFDDQFSVERPDGSNFTLKIRSTKLEDSAMYFCASSPRDRDWTQYFGPGTRLTVL.

The chain recombines TRBV19 with TRBJ1-5; 8 nucleotides match TRBD1. Per germline, CDR1 LNHDA and CDR2 SQIVND (reference sequence). The CDR3 has 17 amino acids. With 3 bases clipped from V and 5 bases from J, the junction kept 12 bases outside the gene matches. CDR3 region: CASSIQQGAMGDQPQHF. CDR3 coding DNA: TGTGCCAGTAGTATCCAGCAGGGGGCCATGGGGGATCAGCCCCAGCATTTT.

The J gene is TRBJ1-5, the V gene TRBV19; the D gene is possibly TRBD1 (6 bases). Germline CDR1 is LNHDA and CDR2 is SQIVND (reference sequence). This CDR3 comprises 15 residues. V gave up 3 bases and J gave up 3 bases, with 12 bases separating them. The CDR3 sequence is CASSMEGVLNQPQHF. The CDR3 region has the DNA TGTGCCAGTAGTATGGAGGGGGTTCTCAATCAGCCCCAGCATTTT.

The V and J genes are TRBV28 and TRBJ2-1; TRBD2 aligns across 10 bases. V lost 8 bases and J lost 0; bases outside the gene matches: 1. Germline CDR1 MDHEN, CDR2 SYDVKM. The CDR3 loop spans 14 amino acids. CDR3 sequence reads: CASGLAASYNEQFF. The CDR3 nucleotides read TGTGCCAGCGGACTAGCGGCCTCCTACAATGAGCAGTTCTTC.

This clone is a singleton in its sample. The V gene is TRBV2, the J gene TRBJ2-4; tentative D call: TRBD1 (5 bases). The CDR3 covers 13 residues. Trimming pared 3 bases from V and 5 bases from J, leaving 8 bases between. The V gene's germline CDR1 is SNHLY and CDR2 FYNNEI. CDR3 residues: CASSEGRENIQYF. CDR3 nucleotide sequence: TGTGCCAGCAGTGAGGGCAGGGAAAACATTCAGTACTTC.

The chain combines TRBV10-3 with TRBJ2-5; 14 positions agree with TRBD2. Trimming took 3 bases from V and 5 from J; bases not matched to a gene: 8. Germline CDR1 reads ENHRY; CDR2 reads SYGVKD. The CDR3 is 17 amino acids. CDR3 amino acids: CAISDVGLAGGGETQYF. In nucleotides, the CDR3 is TGTGCCATCAGTGACGTCGGACTAGCGGGGGGAGGGGAGACCCAGTACTTC.

The chain has TRBV29-1 and TRBJ1-4, with D possibly matching TRBD1 (5 bases). Trimming left V 4 bases short and J 13 bases short, with 10 bases between. The germline gives CDR1 SQVTM, CDR2 ANQGSEA. The CDR3 covers 10 residues. In DNA, the CDR3 is TGCAGCGTTGGGGATAGGGGACTGTTTTTT. This translates into CSVGDRGLFF.

The chain is built from TRBV28 and TRBJ2-2, with 9 bases aligning to TRBD1. The CDR3 is made up of 15 amino acids. V trimming: 3 bases; J trimming: 6 bases; junction bases outside the gene matches: 5. The germline gives CDR1 MDHEN, CDR2 SYDVKM. The DNA of the CDR3 is TGTGCCAGCAGTTTCTGGACAGGGGTGGCCGGGGAGCTGTTTTTT. It yields the protein CASSFWTGVAGELFF. Filled out from reference TRBV28 and TRBJ2-2, the complete variable domain reads DVKVTQSSRYLVKRTGEKVFLECVQDMDHENMFWYRQDPGLGLRLIYFSYDVKMKEKGDIPEGYSVSREKKERFSLILESASTNQTSMYLCASSFWTGVAGELFFGEGSRLTVL.

The chain joins TRBV30 to TRBJ1-5; D call uncertain. CDR3 length: 13 residues. V was cut by 2 bases and J by 5 bases, with 10 bases left in between. CDR1 is GTSNPN, CDR2 SVGIG, per germline (reference sequence). Here the CDR3 reads CAWSQREDQPQHF. The CDR3 region has the DNA TGTGCCTGGAGTCAGAGGGAAGATCAGCCCCAGCATTTT.

The chain is built from TRBV6-5 and TRBJ1-1; a possible D gene is TRBD1 (5 bases). Germline CDR1 reads MNHEY; CDR2 reads SVGAGI. The CDR3 is made up of 14 amino acids. Trimming took 7 bases from V and 1 from J, leaving 13 bases between them. CDR3 coding DNA: TGTGCCAGCACCCCGGGGCGCCCGAACACTGAAGCTTTCTTT. Its protein is CASTPGRPNTEAFF.

This sequence joins TRBV6-6 and TRBJ1-5; weak D call: TRBD1 (6 bases). Trimming cost V 4 bases and J 7 bases, with 17 bases left between them. CDR1 is MNHNY, CDR2 SVGAGI, per germline (reference sequence). This CDR3 contains 15 residues. The CDR3 sequence is CASSSTTGLGQPQHF. The CDR3 DNA is TGTGCCAGCAGTTCGACTACAGGGCTAGGACAGCCCCAGCATTTT.

The chain links TRBV27 to TRBJ2-7; 7 nucleotides match TRBD1. This CDR3 has 15 residues. V gave up 5 bases and J gave up 3 bases; unmatched junction bases: 10. The germline V gene has CDR1 MNHEY and CDR2 SMNVEV (reference sequence). The CDR3 reads CASSTKTGRNYEQYF. As DNA, the CDR3 is TGTGCCAGCAGTACTAAGACAGGGAGAAACTACGAGCAGTACTTC.

The CDR3 loop reads CASSVRDRASYEQYF. In nucleotides, the CDR3 is TGTGCCAGCAGTGTCCGGGACAGGGCCAGCTACGAGCAGTACTTC. V is TRBV6-6 and J is TRBJ2-7, with 9 bases matching TRBD1. This CDR3 has 15 residues. V gave up 5 bases and J gave up 3 bases; unmatched junction bases: 8. Germline CDR1 is MNHNY and CDR2 is SVGAGI (reference sequence).

This sequence joins TRBV6-1 and TRBJ1-5; D uncertain. Germline loops: CDR1 MNHNS, CDR2 SASEGT. This CDR3 has 14 amino acids. V was pared by 6 bases and J by 3 bases, with 12 bases between. CDR3 in amino acids: CASRAYLINQPQHF. CDR3 nucleotides: TGTGCCAGCAGGGCTTACCTTATCAATCAGCCCCAGCATTTT.